Given below is one T cell receptor beta chain in context. The data were obtained in a study of T cell changes during pregnancy in multiple sclerosis. The repertoire was sequenced with immunoSEQ multiplex PCR; TCRdb's copy has only in-frame clones and lacks some. This sample carries tens of thousands of clones, about 90% of them seen once, and the ten largest clones take about 2.7%. The CDR3 has 14 residues. Germline V gene sequence: CDR1 SGHDT, CDR2 YYEEEE. Deletions cut 5 bases from V and 4 bases from J, with 13 bases between. The TCR originated in a female donor in good health, enrolled as a control in a pregnancy study. Sample: peripheral blood, taken in the second trimester of pregnancy. The rearrangement links TRBV5-6 to TRBJ2-1, with a possible D match to TRBD2 (6 bases). CDR3 sequence: CASRDGTLYNEQFF. The DNA for the CDR3 is TGTGCCAGCAGGGACGGGACTCTATACAATGAGCAGTTCTTC.